The 14 T cell receptor beta chains below come from one sample, sequenced in a study of T cells in Graves' hyperthyroidism and ophthalmopathy. It was RNA transcripts that yielded the amplified TCR beta CDR3 regions. The TCR CDR3 was amplified in a first-round RT-PCR using the HTBI primer set. TCRdb itself ran the multiplex PCR reads through MiXCR, one entry per CDR3 protein. Of about 760,000 distinct CDR3 sequences in the sample, about 35% were seen once. The sample comprised blood. The receptors derive from a woman aged 40 to 50 with Graves' hyperthyroidism.

The chain joins TRBV5-4 to TRBJ2-5; a weak D match, TRBD1 (6 bases). Between the trimmed V and J ends, which lost 1 base and 4 bases, there was a span of 11 bases. CDR3 length: 14 amino acids. Germline V CDR1 and CDR2: SGHNT, YYREEE (reference sequence). The CDR3 sequence is CASSLQGSGETQYF. The CDR3 region has the DNA TGTGCCAGCAGCTTGCAGGGGTCCGGAGAGACCCAGTACTTC.

This clonotype was seen many times. The chain joins TRBV10-2 to TRBJ2-5; no firm D call. Germline V CDR1 and CDR2: WSHSY, SAAADI. With 1 base removed from V and 1 base from J, the gap between germline ends came to 4 bases. The CDR3 runs to 13 residues. In DNA, the CDR3 is TGCGCCAGCAGTGAGTTACTCCAAGAGACCCAGTACTTC. It translates to CASSELLQETQYF.

A few counts support this clonotype. The chain carries TRBV25-1 and TRBJ1-5; a possible D gene is TRBD1 (5 bases). The length of the CDR3 is 17 residues. The V gene lost 2 bases and the J gene lost 1 base, with 15 bases spanning the gap. The V gene's germline CDR1 is MGHDK and CDR2 SYGVNS. The CDR3 region is CASSETVGAESNQPQHF. DNA for the CDR3: TGTGCCAGCAGTGAAACGGTCGGGGCTGAAAGCAATCAGCCCCAGCATTTT. Filled out from reference TRBV25-1 and TRBJ1-5, the complete variable domain reads EADIYQTPRYLVIGTGKKITLECSQTMGHDKMYWYQQDPGMELHLIHYSYGVNSTEKGDLSSESTVSRIRTEHFPLTLESARPSHTSQYLCASSETVGAESNQPQHFGDGTRLSIL.

This clonotype came up a few times. This chain connects TRBV7-8 to TRBJ1-1; 8 nucleotides align to TRBD1. Germline values: CDR1 SGHVS, CDR2 FQNEAQ. CDR3 length: 17 residues. V shed 3 bases and J 2 bases; nucleotides not matched to a gene: 11. The CDR3 here is CASSFDRGVWVNTEAFF. In nucleotides, the CDR3 is TGTGCCAGCAGCTTTGACAGGGGAGTTTGGGTAAACACTGAAGCTTTCTTT.

At least ten counts were recorded for this clonotype. V gene TRBV7-2 combines with J gene TRBJ2-7, with a weak D call TRBD1 (6 bases). The germline V and J ends were trimmed by 5 bases and 2 bases, with 13 bases remaining between them. CDR3 length: 14 amino acids. Germline CDR1 reads SGHTA; CDR2 reads FQGNSA. CDR3 loop: CASSLGAQAYEQYF. The CDR3 DNA reads as TGTGCCAGCAGCCTGGGGGCGCAAGCCTACGAGCAGTACTTC.

The chain links TRBV7-9 to TRBJ2-2; unclear D gene. The germline V gene has CDR1 SEHNR and CDR2 FQNEAQ (reference sequence). V dropped 5 bases and J dropped 3 bases, with 13 bases sitting between them. The CDR3 is made up of 15 amino acids. CDR3 sequence reads: CASSQEFDYTGELFF. CDR3 sequence (DNA): TGTGCCAGCAGCCAAGAATTTGACTACACCGGGGAGCTGTTTTTT.

The J gene is TRBJ1-2, the V gene TRBV10-3; no clear D. Per germline, CDR1 ENHRY and CDR2 SYGVKD. V gave up 10 bases and J gave up 4 bases, with 19 bases separating them. The CDR3 is made up of 14 amino acids. The CDR3 here is CASSIQTGIYGYTF. As DNA, the CDR3 is TGTGCCAGCAGCATCCAAACCGGGATCTATGGCTACACCTTC.

The sample holds many counts of this clonotype. V gene TRBV24-1 combines with J gene TRBJ1-2, with a possible D match to TRBD1 (5 bases). Germline V lookup: CDR1 KGHDR, CDR2 SFDVKD. The CDR3 covers 13 residues. The V gene lost 7 bases and the J gene lost 4 bases, with 12 bases spanning the gap. CDR3 residues: CATSVADSYGYTF. The CDR3 coding sequence is TGTGCCACCAGCGTCGCCGACAGCTATGGCTACACCTTC.

This clonotype was observed a handful of times. The rearrangement joins TRBV5-4 to TRBJ1-2; D gene uncertain. The germline V gene encodes CDR1 SGHNT and CDR2 YYREEE (reference sequence). This CDR3 region has 14 residues. Trimming removed 0 bases at V and 7 bases at J, with 13 bases between. CDR3: CASSLAKTGIGYTF. CDR3 DNA sequence: TGTGCCAGCAGCTTGGCTAAGACCGGAATTGGCTACACCTTC.

This clonotype was seen a handful of times. V is TRBV12-3 or TRBV12-4 and J is TRBJ2-7; TRBD1 might be the D (6 bases). The CDR3 is 14 amino acids. The V gene lost 1 base and the J gene lost 3 bases, with 10 bases spanning the gap. The DNA of the CDR3 is TGTGCCAGCAGTTTAGGCAGGGGCATCTACGAGCAGTACTTC. Translated: CASSLGRGIYEQYF.

This clonotype was seen repeatedly, ten times or more. The chain recombines TRBV20-1 with TRBJ1-2, with D unclear. V lost 4 bases, J lost 8 bases, and 11 bases lay in between. The CDR3 consists of 11 residues. CDR1 is DFQATT, CDR2 SNEGSKA, per germline (reference sequence). The CDR3 nucleotides read TGCAGTGCTACAACTACGGGGGGCTACACCTTC. This gives the protein CSATTTGGYTF.

The chain employs TRBV6-5 and TRBJ2-2, with TRBD2 matching 11 bases. Germline trimming cut 5 bases from V and 3 bases from J; bases unmatched to any gene: 11. There are 18 residues in the CDR3. Germline lookup yields CDR1 MNHEY and CDR2 SVGAGI. The CDR3 protein is CASSQGLAVAEDTGELFF. DNA for the CDR3: TGTGCCAGCAGTCAGGGACTAGCGGTCGCGGAGGACACCGGGGAGCTGTTTTTT.

The genes are TRBV6-6 and TRBJ1-2; D not certain. CDR3 length equals 13 residues. Between the trimmed V and J ends, which lost 5 bases and 8 bases, there was a span of 15 bases. Germline CDR1 reads MNHNY; CDR2 reads SVGAGI (reference sequence). CDR3 DNA: TGTGCCAGCAGTGAAGAAAGGGTACGAGGCTACACCTTC. Encoded protein: CASSEERVRGYTF.

The chain is built from TRBV7-9 and TRBJ1-5; a possible D gene is TRBD1 (6 bases). CDR1 is SEHNR and CDR2 is FQNEAQ in the germline V gene (reference sequence). There are 15 residues in the CDR3. The V and J ends lost 3 bases and 11 bases respectively, with 20 bases between them. In DNA, the CDR3 is TGTGCCAGCAGCTTCAGGGGAGGTTTTCAAGAGACCCAGCATTTT. Residues: CASSFRGGFQETQHF. The full variable domain, rest sourced from reference TRBV7-9 and TRBJ1-5, is DTGVSQNPRHKITKRGQNVTFRCDPISEHNRLYWYRQTLGQGPEFLTYFQNEAQLEKSRLLSDRFSAERPKGSFSTLEIQRTEQGDSAMYLCASSFRGGFQETQHFGDGTRLSIL.